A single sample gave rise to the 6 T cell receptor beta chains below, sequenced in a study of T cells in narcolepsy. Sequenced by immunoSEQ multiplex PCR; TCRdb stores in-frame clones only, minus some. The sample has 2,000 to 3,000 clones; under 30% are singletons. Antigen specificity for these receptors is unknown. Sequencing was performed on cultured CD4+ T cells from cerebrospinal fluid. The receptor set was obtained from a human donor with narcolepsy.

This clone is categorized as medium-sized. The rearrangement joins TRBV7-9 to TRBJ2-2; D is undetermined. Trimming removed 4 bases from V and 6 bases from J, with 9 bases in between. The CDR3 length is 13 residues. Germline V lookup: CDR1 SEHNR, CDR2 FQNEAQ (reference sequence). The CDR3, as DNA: TGTGCCAGCAGCTCGCAGGCGGCCGGGGAGCTGTTTTTT. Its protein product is CASSSQAAGELFF.

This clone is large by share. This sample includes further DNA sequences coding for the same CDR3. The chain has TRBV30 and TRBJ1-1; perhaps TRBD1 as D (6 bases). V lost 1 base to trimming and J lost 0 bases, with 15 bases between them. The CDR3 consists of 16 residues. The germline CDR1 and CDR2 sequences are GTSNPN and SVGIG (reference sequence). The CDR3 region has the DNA TGTGCCTGGAGTGCCTGGGGGGCTCCCATGAACACTGAAGCTTTCTTT. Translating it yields CAWSAWGAPMNTEAFF.

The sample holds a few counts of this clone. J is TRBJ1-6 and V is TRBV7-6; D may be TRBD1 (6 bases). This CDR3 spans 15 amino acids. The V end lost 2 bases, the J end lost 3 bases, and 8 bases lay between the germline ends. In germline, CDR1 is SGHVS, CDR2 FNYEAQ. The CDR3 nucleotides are TGTGCCAGCAGCTTAAGGGGGAACTATAATTCACCCCTCCACTTT. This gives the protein CASSLRGNYNSPLHF.

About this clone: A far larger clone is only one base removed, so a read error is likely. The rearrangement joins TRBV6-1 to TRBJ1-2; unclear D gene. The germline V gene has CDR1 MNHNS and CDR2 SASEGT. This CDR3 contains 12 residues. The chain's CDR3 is CASSEVGYGCTF. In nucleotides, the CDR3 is TGTGCCAGCAGTGAAGTGGGCTATGGCTGCACCTTC.

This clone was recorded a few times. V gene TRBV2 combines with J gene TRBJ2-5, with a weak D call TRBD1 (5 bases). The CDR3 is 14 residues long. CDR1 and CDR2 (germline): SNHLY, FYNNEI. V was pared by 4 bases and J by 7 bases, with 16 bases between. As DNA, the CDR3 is TGTGCCAGCAGTGTTAGGGGCAGTGTTGCGACCCAGTACTTC. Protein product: CASSVRGSVATQYF.

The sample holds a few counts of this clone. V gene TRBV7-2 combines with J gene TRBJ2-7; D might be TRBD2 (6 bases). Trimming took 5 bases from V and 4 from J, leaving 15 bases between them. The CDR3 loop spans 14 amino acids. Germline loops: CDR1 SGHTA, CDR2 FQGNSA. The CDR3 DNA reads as TGTGCCAGCAGCCGGGGGTCGGGGAAATACGAGCAGTACTTC. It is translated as CASSRGSGKYEQYF.